These T cell receptor beta chains were read from a single sample in a study of T cells in localized non-small cell lung cancer. The protocol was immunoSEQ multiplex PCR, while the TCRdb copy is restricted to in-frame clones and leaves out a portion. The table records tens of thousands of clones, around 85% of them present only once. The sample was peripheral blood, taken before any cancer treatment. These receptors originate from a male donor at least 60 years old with stage III squamous cell lung carcinoma. The CDR3 runs from the conserved cysteine through the conserved F or W. Fields, in order: V gene, J gene, clone size, D gene, CDR3 DNA, CDR3 protein. A D gene is named only where the DNA matches it firmly. The size field is filled for only some rows; it gives once, few, many or a size class.

v_call: TRBV25-1; j_call: TRBJ1-1; clone_size: -; d_call: -; cdr3_nt: TGTGCCAGCAGTGACGGGACGGTGAACACTGAAGCTTTCTTT; cdr3_aa: CASSDGTVNTEAFF
v_call: TRBV7-2; j_call: TRBJ2-1; clone_size: -; d_call: TRBD2; cdr3_nt: TGTGCCAGCAGCTTAGTCGGGGGGGCCGTGGATGAGCAGTTCTTC; cdr3_aa: CASSLVGGAVDEQFF
v_call: TRBV7-2; j_call: TRBJ2-7; clone_size: -; d_call: -; cdr3_nt: TGTGCCAGCAGCTTCAAGCCGGGCCCCCGGAGCGAGCAGTACTTC; cdr3_aa: CASSFKPGPRSEQYF
v_call: TRBV29-1; j_call: TRBJ2-1; clone_size: -; d_call: -; cdr3_nt: TGCAGCGCTCTAGGGTTAAATGAGCAGTTCTTC; cdr3_aa: CSALGLNEQFF
v_call: TRBV5-1; j_call: TRBJ2-7; clone_size: -; d_call: TRBD1; cdr3_nt: TGCGCCAGCAGCCTATTGACAGGGCTTACGTACGAGCAGTACTTC; cdr3_aa: CASSLLTGLTYEQYF
v_call: TRBV28; j_call: TRBJ2-2; clone_size: -; d_call: -; cdr3_nt: TGTGCCAGCAGTACGACAGGGAGGAAAACCGGGGAGCTGTTTTTT; cdr3_aa: CASSTTGRKTGELFF
v_call: TRBV7-8; j_call: TRBJ2-7; clone_size: -; d_call: -; cdr3_nt: TGTGCCAGCAGCTTAGCGTTGTCAAGTGGGGGGATCTCCTACGAGCAGTACTTC; cdr3_aa: CASSLALSSGGISYEQYF
v_call: TRBV2; j_call: TRBJ2-5; clone_size: -; d_call: -; cdr3_nt: TGTGCCAGCAGTGTTCAGCGAGAGACCCAGTACTTC; cdr3_aa: CASSVQRETQYF
v_call: TRBV2; j_call: TRBJ2-1; clone_size: -; d_call: -; cdr3_nt: TGTGCCAGCAGTTACAGGGTTATGAGCTCCTACAATGAGCAGTTCTTC; cdr3_aa: CASSYRVMSSYNEQFF
v_call: TRBV29-1; j_call: TRBJ2-2; clone_size: -; d_call: -; cdr3_nt: TGCAGCGTGAGGCACCAGGGCACCGGGGAGCTGTTTTTT; cdr3_aa: CSVRHQGTGELFF
v_call: TRBV30; j_call: TRBJ1-4; clone_size: -; d_call: -; cdr3_nt: TGTGCCTGGAGTGTCGTTCTGGATGGGGAAAAACTGTTTTTT; cdr3_aa: CAWSVVLDGEKLFF
v_call: TRBV4-1; j_call: TRBJ2-3; clone_size: -; d_call: TRBD2; cdr3_nt: TGCGCCAGCAGCCAAGAACCTAGCGGGGGGACCGGGACCGACGCAGATACGCAGTATTTT; cdr3_aa: CASSQEPSGGTGTDADTQYF
v_call: TRBV10-3; j_call: TRBJ1-1; clone_size: -; d_call: -; cdr3_nt: TGTGCCATCAGTGAGAGGGGAATGAACACTGAAGCTTTCTTT; cdr3_aa: CAISERGMNTEAFF
v_call: TRBV27; j_call: TRBJ1-5; clone_size: -; d_call: -; cdr3_nt: TGTGCCAGCAGTCCTGACCAGAATCAGCCCCAGCATTTT; cdr3_aa: CASSPDQNQPQHF
v_call: TRBV15; j_call: TRBJ2-7; clone_size: -; d_call: TRBD1; cdr3_nt: TGTGCCACCAGCAGAGATATAGGGGACAGAACCTACGAGCAGTACTTC; cdr3_aa: CATSRDIGDRTYEQYF
v_call: TRBV2; j_call: TRBJ2-7; clone_size: -; d_call: TRBD1; cdr3_nt: TGTGCCAGTAGGACAGGGGATAGCTCCTACGAGCAGTACTTC; cdr3_aa: CASRTGDSSYEQYF
v_call: TRBV6-6; j_call: TRBJ1-1; clone_size: -; d_call: -; cdr3_nt: TGTGCCAGCAGTTACTCGATACGAAACACTGAAGCTTTCTTT; cdr3_aa: CASSYSIRNTEAFF
v_call: TRBV4-2; j_call: TRBJ1-5; clone_size: -; d_call: TRBD1; cdr3_nt: TGTGCCAGCAGCCAAGATATGGTGCGGACAGGGGGCATGATTCAGCCCCAGCATTTT; cdr3_aa: CASSQDMVRTGGMIQPQHF
v_call: TRBV28; j_call: TRBJ1-2; clone_size: once; d_call: -; cdr3_nt: TGTGCCACCAGAAGGGGCCAGACCCATTTGGGCTATGGCTACACCTTC; cdr3_aa: CATRRGQTHLGYGYTF
v_call: TRBV20-1; j_call: TRBJ2-1; clone_size: -; d_call: TRBD1; cdr3_nt: TGCAGTGCTAACAGGGGAGTGGCCCACTTCTTC; cdr3_aa: CSANRGVAHFF
v_call: TRBV25-1; j_call: TRBJ2-6; clone_size: -; d_call: -; cdr3_nt: TGTGCCAGCAGCCTAGGAGGGACTGGGGCCAACGTCCTGACTTTC; cdr3_aa: CASSLGGTGANVLTF
v_call: TRBV4-3; j_call: TRBJ2-3; clone_size: -; d_call: -; cdr3_nt: TGCGCCAGCAGCCAAGGTAATAGGGCGAAGTATTTT; cdr3_aa: CASSQGNRAKYF